This entry is about one T cell receptor (beta chain). This clonotype occurred a few times. No cognate antigen has been identified for it. The sample holds no much larger clone one base away, and base qualities are not on file. Every donor in the study was a healthy Caucasian. These data belong to a study of identical twins (dated by TCRdb to about 2016). At the level of the whole study: The study deep-sequenced TCR alpha and beta repertoires from monozygotic twins, unrelated adults of various ages and cord blood to test whether fetal clonotypes persist. To rule out contamination, the twin experiments were replicated at different times with different library preparation protocols.

The library was made by 5' RACE. TCRdb lists the instrument as Illumina HiSeq 2000. A universal primer binding site was added through template switching, and the final cDNA carried a unique molecular identifier so that TCR cDNA molecules could be counted accurately. Specific primers in the conserved constant-segment region were used to synthesize first-strand cDNA for TCR alpha and beta chains. To control for contamination, each cDNA library was double barcoded with a SMART-Mk sample barcode plus Illumina barcodes. TruSeq adapter sequences and Illumina sample barcodes were added in two successive PCR steps. TCR alpha and beta cDNA libraries were sequenced on the Illumina HiSeq platform with custom primers. The authors' analysis ran thus. MiGEC was used to process raw reads and extract unique molecular identifiers, and MiXCR was used to find CDR3 positions. For each individual, recombination models were inferred using an EM algorithm with the repgenHMM and IGoR tools. Shared clonotypes were analyzed with the tcR package in R, and sharing was normalized by the product of cloneset sizes. To study raw recombination without the effects of thymic and clonal selection, out-of-frame nonproductive sequences were analyzed. TCRdb ran its own pipeline on the public reads, namely fastp trimming at Q25 and MiXCR clone calling, and kept in-frame beta chains. Each entry is one CDR3 protein sequence, shown with its most common DNA and genes. TCRdb's processing, not the authors' own work, is the source of the V and J calls. The sample contains approximately 1.8 million distinct CDR3 sequences, less than 35% of them found a single time. 0.25% to 0.3% of the sample is held by the ten biggest clonotypes.

The research as a whole found: Excess twin sharing in beta out-of-frame sequences was weaker because fewer shared sequences lowered the signal-to-noise ratio. Because the same donors could not be followed over many years, the conclusions depended on cross-sectional statistical analysis. Zero-insertion analyses could be partly confounded by invariant T cells such as MAIT and iNKT, though diverse VJ usage argued against such confounding for most clonotypes. In monozygotic twins, recombination models systematically underestimated out-of-frame TCR alpha sharing, but the models matched the sharing seen between unrelated individuals. Compared with coincidental sharing between unrelated individuals, out-of-frame TCR alpha sequences shared between twins showed an excess of sequences with low generation probability. Abundant cord blood beta clonotypes had fewer insertions, young adult naive repertoires showed a similar but weaker trend, and memory repertoires showed no such trend.

CDR1 and CDR2, per the germline V gene (reference sequence), are DFQATT and SNEGSKA. Relative to germline, V is missing 4 bases and J is missing 0 bases, with 2 bases of the junction outside any gene match. The CDR3 runs 14 amino acids, cysteine and phenylalanine included. Only CDR3 DNA remains: 42 bases, in frame from the first base. This sequence was found in a newborn girl in good health. The chain joins TRBV20-1 to TRBJ2-7; the central 11 bases match TRBD2. The sample consisted of cord blood. Here the CDR3 is given as CSAMTSGASYEQYF. The sequenced DNA: TGCAGTGCTATGACTAGCGGGGCCTCCTACGAGCAGTACTTC.